This record covers a single TCR beta chain. Its matching antigen is unknown. Trimming cost V 4 bases and J 0 bases; bases outside gene matches: 3. The CDR3 has 17 residues. Germline CDR1 is MNHNS and CDR2 is SASEGT. These data originate in a study of blood T cells in healthy people across ages. With a J-beta primer mix and a sample-barcoded 5' primer, a second PCR ran about 7 to 11 cycles. Every cDNA was tagged by a template-switch adaptor with 12 random nucleotides. From the 5' RACE reads, TCRdb called clonotypes with MiXCR, one entry per CDR3 protein. The sample consists of 650,000 to 700,000 distinct CDR3 sequences, 32% of them appearing once. Findings and caveats of the study: The study found more naive CD4+ cells and higher diversity in long-lived than aged donors. Per-million-T-cell TCR beta diversity fell roughly linearly with age.

The sequenced sample consisted of blood. The V and J genes are TRBV6-1 and TRBJ2-2, with 12 positions matching TRBD2. The TCR sequence derives from an elderly woman in good health. CDR3 nucleotide sequence: TGTGCCAGCAGTGCTCTAGCGGGGGGGCCGAACACCGGGGAGCTGTTTTTT. It codes for CASSALAGGPNTGELFF.